This T cell receptor (beta chain) stems from a study of T cells after yellow fever vaccination. Regarding the study as a whole: The CD4 compartment and the CD8 compartment contained a small share of clonotypes in common. At around 96% for CD4 and 88% for CD8, most primary-vaccination clones showed up again after the booster.

This clonotype was observed at least ten times. Its matching antigen is unknown. Using its own MiXCR run on the 5' RACE reads, TCRdb lists one record per CDR3 protein. The sample lists 200,000 to 250,000 distinct CDR3 sequences, under 3.5% occurring once. With 1 base clipped from V and 9 bases from J, the junction kept 7 bases outside the gene matches. The CDR3 spans 14 residues. Germline loops: CDR1 SGHTA, CDR2 FQGNSA. This chain links TRBV7-2 with TRBJ1-1; 8 bases are a match to TRBD1. The specimen was CD4+ T cells sorted from PBMCs, collected 10 days after the yellow fever booster vaccination. The receptor's source is a man aged 18-30 years who received the YFV17D yellow fever vaccine. For the CDR3, the DNA is TGTGCCAGCAGCTTAGGGACAGGGAGGAGGAAAGCTTTCTTT. Translating gives CASSLGTGRRKAFF.